The 10 T cell receptor beta chains below come from one sample, sequenced in a study of cytomegalovirus exposure and HLA in healthy donors. It was with 60 Vbeta and 13 Jbeta primers that the PCR ran. Sequenced by immunoSEQ multiplex PCR; TCRdb stores in-frame clones only, minus some. The sample consists of under 150,000 clones, about 86% of them appearing once. Source material: PBMCs. Receptors were obtained from a man between 18 and 35 years old in good health and CMV-seronegative.

This sequence joins TRBV15 and TRBJ2-3, with D tentatively TRBD1 (6 bases). The CDR3 has 15 residues. V was shortened by 1 base and J by 4 bases, with 12 bases between the two germline ends. From germline, CDR1 is LNHNV and CDR2 YYDKDF (reference sequence). The chain's CDR3 is CATSRGDTPSDTQYF. The CDR3 nucleotides are TGTGCCACCAGCAGAGGGGACACCCCATCAGATACGCAGTATTTT.

This clone was seen only once. The chain uses TRBV19 and TRBJ2-7; no definite D call. Germline V gene sequence: CDR1 LNHDA, CDR2 SQIVND (reference sequence). Trimming stripped 0 bases from V and 3 bases from J, with 6 bases between. The length of the CDR3 is 13 residues. The chain's CDR3 is CASSIDRDYEQYF. In DNA form, the CDR3 reads TGTGCCAGTAGTATAGATCGCGACTACGAGCAGTACTTC.

The chain combines TRBV6-4 with TRBJ2-3, with 8 bases matching TRBD1. After removal of 5 bases from V and 5 bases from J, the junction contained 6 bases not matched to a gene. Germline V gene lookup returns CDR1 MRHNA and CDR2 SNTAGT. The CDR3 extends over 14 amino acids. The CDR3 nucleotides are TGTGCCAGCAGTCCCACGGACAGGGAAGATACGCAGTATTTT. Translation gives CASSPTDREDTQYF.

This clone was seen once. The CDR3 reads CAWSVLAGQVFDEQFF. In DNA, the CDR3 is TGTGCCTGGAGTGTACTAGCGGGACAGGTCTTCGATGAGCAGTTCTTC. The J gene is TRBJ2-1, the V gene TRBV30; 10 positions agree with TRBD2. The CDR3 is 16 residues long. Germline trimming cut 0 bases from V and 8 bases from J; bases unmatched to any gene: 10. Per germline, CDR1 GTSNPN and CDR2 SVGIG (reference sequence).

The CDR3 sequence is CASSSMVSASTSYEQYF. The CDR3 DNA sequence: TGTGCCAGCTCCTCAATGGTTAGCGCAAGTACCTCCTACGAGCAGTACTTC. The rearrangement uses TRBV18 and TRBJ2-7, with a possible D match to TRBD2 (5 bases). Germline V lookup: CDR1 KGHSH, CDR2 LQKENI. There are 17 residues in the CDR3. V was trimmed by 6 bases and J by 0 bases, leaving 21 bases between them.

The gene calls are TRBV15 and TRBJ1-5; D call uncertain. The germline V gene has CDR1 LNHNV and CDR2 YYDKDF (reference sequence). The CDR3 is 15 residues long. V was trimmed by 3 bases and J by 0 bases, leaving 9 bases between them. The CDR3 loop reads CATSSGLGSNQPQHF. DNA for the CDR3: TGTGCCACCAGCAGTGGGCTCGGTAGCAATCAGCCCCAGCATTTT.

V gene TRBV5-1 combines with J gene TRBJ1-6; D is unresolved. CDR3 length: 15 residues. Deletions cut 4 bases from V and 8 bases from J, with 16 bases between. CDR1 and CDR2 from the germline V gene are SGHRS and YFSETQ. CDR3 protein: CASSPVRTDDSPLHF. Written as DNA, the CDR3 is TGCGCCAGCAGCCCGGTGAGGACTGACGATTCACCCCTCCACTTT.

The chain uses TRBV2 and TRBJ2-6, with D hard to call. Trimming shortened V by 2 bases and J by 15 bases, and 8 bases separated the two germline ends. This CDR3 spans 11 amino acids. Germline loops: CDR1 SNHLY, CDR2 FYNNEI. The CDR3 DNA reads TGTGCCAGCAGTGAAACATCTCACCTGACTTTC. Amino acid sequence: CASSETSHLTF. Using reference TRBV2 and TRBJ2-6 for the parts outside the CDR3, the full variable domain is EPEVTQTPSHQVTQMGQEVILRCVPISNHLYFYWYRQILGQKVEFLVSFYNNEISEKSEIFDDQFSVERPDGSNFTLKIRSTKLEDSAMYFCASSETSHLTFGAGSRLTVL.

This chain connects TRBV9 to TRBJ2-7; 7 bases fit TRBD1. This CDR3 spans 16 amino acids. V trimming: 4 bases; J trimming: 0 bases; junction bases outside the gene matches: 10. Germline assignment: CDR1 SGDLS and CDR2 YYNGEE. CDR3 nucleotide sequence: TGTGCCAGCAGCCCCCTCGGGACAGTGAGCTCCTACGAGCAGTACTTC. As protein: CASSPLGTVSSYEQYF.

The chain combines TRBV7-9 with TRBJ1-1, with D tentatively TRBD1 (5 bases). This CDR3 region has 17 residues. V lost 5 bases to trimming and J lost 0 bases, with 19 bases between them. Germline V gene sequence: CDR1 SEHNR, CDR2 FQNEAQ (reference sequence). CDR3: CASSPPIMTDLNTEAFF. CDR3 bases: TGTGCCAGCAGCCCCCCAATCATGACAGACCTGAACACTGAAGCTTTCTTT.